This T cell receptor (beta chain) originates from a study of beta chain features in type 1 diabetes (dated by TCRdb to the late 2010s). Some background on the complete study: Mean age, gender distribution, total cell number and subset yield did not differ between patients and healthy donors. The study compared the TCRB repertoires of sorted circulating CD4+ T cell subsets in recently diagnosed type 1 diabetes patients with those in matched healthy donors. Regulatory and stem cell-like memory subsets were isolated from only 8 patients and about eight healthy donors, whereas naive and central memory subsets came from all 28 donors. Across all samples, some 100,000,000 sorted cells were examined, and cell number per subset correlated strongly with RNA yield. On the study overall, not on this receptor specifically: Naive, central memory and regulatory TCRB repertoires appeared to be more alike among patients than among healthy donors. Fewer insertions and more nucleotide deletions at VDJ recombination sites were observed in patients with type 1 diabetes, implying thymic rearrangement abnormalities. Because cDNA rather than genomic DNA was sequenced, highly expressing activated cells could have been over-represented, although no difference in activation and CD3 levels was found between groups. A moderate but significant shortening of TCRB CDR3 length was observed in type 1 diabetes patients in all four CD4+ subsets. Because small numbers of individuals were included in the HLA sub-analyses, any influence of HLA type on TCRB rearrangement was left unresolved. PCR may preferentially amplify shorter templates, but because patient and control samples were amplified and corrected together, any resulting skew would affect both groups equally.

This clone was picked up a small number of times. Its specific antigen is unknown. Per-nucleotide qualities are absent, and no much larger clonotype sits a single base away. The entire amount of isolated RNA was reverse transcribed using the High Capacity cDNA Reverse Transcription Kit, so the sequenced TCRB transcripts were expressed ones. Deep immunoSEQ sequencing was applied to naive, central memory and regulatory T cell samples, giving an average of roughly 3.6 million total reads per sample. Sorted cells were lysed in RLT buffer, and RNA was extracted using DNase-treated RNeasy Micro or Mini kits according to cell number. Each cell subset was processed separately to prevent cross-contamination, with patient and healthy donor samples processed together. The immunoSEQ multiplex PCR was used to amplify TCRB sequences from cDNA, generating 87-bp fragments that spanned the CDR3 region. Amplicons were sequenced on the Illumina HiSeq platform. From the authors' description of their analysis: Synthetic template baselines were used to correct PCR bias computationally, reads within Hamming distance 2 were collapsed, and singletons that could not be merged were discarded. Reads were aligned against IMGT to assign V, D and J genes, CDR3 length and insertions or deletions at six rearrangement sites. Clonotype counts were normalized to sorted cell number within each subset before computing true diversity and Gini coefficients with the tcR R package. The overlap coefficient, calculated on TCRB nucleotide sequences, was used to quantify repertoire sharing. TCRdb re-hosts the immuneACCESS table, in-frame sequences only. Its copies lack some clones; in the studies checked, an unresolved V gene accounts for under half of them, and the cause for the rest is not known. That table gives V, J and clone size, and the DNA gave D and trimming. This sample gives over 100,000 clones in total; over 15% of them show up just once. The ten largest clones represent under 2.5% of the sample.

The CDR3 runs 13 amino acids, cysteine and phenylalanine included. Just CDR3 DNA is preserved here, 39 bases in frame from base 1. According to the germline V gene (reference sequence), CDR1 reads GTSNPN and CDR2 reads SVGIG. V is reduced by 6 bases and J by 4 bases, leaving a spacing of 12 bases between them. Each donor gave one peripheral blood draw, roughly 110 mL on average, collected into heparinised tubes. A BD FACSAria II and a panel including CD45RO, CCR7, CD25, CD127, CD95 and CD27 were used to sort naive, central memory, regulatory and stem cell-like memory CD4+ T cells. All sorted populations exceeded 95% purity. PBMCs were separated immediately by Lymphoprep density gradient centrifugation and were stained directly, without being cultured. To minimize batch effects, samples were stained and sorted in pairs, one healthy donor with one patient per experiment.

The sequenced material came from central memory CD4+ T cells from blood. The rearranged segments are TRBV30 and TRBJ1-4; the D gene is possibly TRBD1, with 5 bases matching. This TCR was sampled from a man younger than 40 with type 1 diabetes. CDR3 region: CACQTGDNEKLFF. The DNA sequence is as follows: TGTGCCTGTCAAACAGGAGATAATGAAAAACTGTTTTTT.